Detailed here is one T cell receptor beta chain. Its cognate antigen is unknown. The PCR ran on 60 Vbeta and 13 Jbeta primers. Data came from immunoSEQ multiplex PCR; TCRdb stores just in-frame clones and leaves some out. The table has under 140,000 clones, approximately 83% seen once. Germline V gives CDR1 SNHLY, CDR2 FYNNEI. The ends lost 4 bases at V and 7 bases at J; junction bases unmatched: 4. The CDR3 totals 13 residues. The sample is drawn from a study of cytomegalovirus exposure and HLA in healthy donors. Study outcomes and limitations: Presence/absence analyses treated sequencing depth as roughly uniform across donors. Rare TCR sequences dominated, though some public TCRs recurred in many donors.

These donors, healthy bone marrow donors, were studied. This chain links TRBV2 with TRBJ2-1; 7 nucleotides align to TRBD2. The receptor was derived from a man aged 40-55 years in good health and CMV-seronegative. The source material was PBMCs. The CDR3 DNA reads TGTGCCAGCAGTGGGGAGGGAGGGAATGAGCAGTTCTTC. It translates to CASSGEGGNEQFF.